The 29 T cell receptor beta chains presented below share a single source sample, sequenced in a study of cytomegalovirus exposure and HLA in healthy donors (dated by TCRdb to the late 2010s). Libraries came from the immunoSEQ multiplex PCR assay. The multiplex PCR relied on a mix of 60 forward primers for TCR Vbeta segments and 13 reverse primers for TCR Jbeta segments. The table comes from immuneACCESS by way of TCRdb, which keeps in-frame sequences with V and J called. Part of the clones is missing from these tables; in studies checked, under half for an unresolved V gene and the rest for unknown reasons. Here the sample has under 130,000 clones; around four fifths occur a single time. Roughly 8.6% of the sample is held by the ten biggest clonotypes. Sequenced input: PBMCs. The receptors here all came from a middle-aged woman in good health and CMV-seropositive.

This clone was seen more than once but under ten times. The J gene is TRBJ1-2, the V gene TRBV29-1, with TRBD1 identical over 9 bases. The V and J ends lost 1 base and 11 bases, in that order; junction bases with no gene match: 8. The CDR3 consists of 13 residues. Germline lookup yields CDR1 SQVTM and CDR2 ANQGSEA. The CDR3 coding sequence is TGCAGCGTTGAAGGGGGACAGGGTTGGGGATACACCTTC. Translating it yields CSVEGGQGWGYTF.

CDR3 sequence (DNA): TGTGCCAGCTCTTTAGGAGGGAGAAAAGGAGAGACCCAGTACTTC. Protein product: CASSLGGRKGETQYF. The J gene is TRBJ2-5, the V gene TRBV2, with D possibly being TRBD2 (6 bases). The CDR3 extends over 15 amino acids. Germline values: CDR1 SNHLY, CDR2 FYNNEI. V lost 8 bases and J 4 bases, leaving 20 bases between the germline ends. The variable domain in full, completed from reference TRBV2 and TRBJ2-5, reads EPEVTQTPSHQVTQMGQEVILRCVPISNHLYFYWYRQILGQKVEFLVSFYNNEISEKSEIFDDQFSVERPDGSNFTLKIRSTKLEDSAMYFCASSLGGRKGETQYFGPGTRLLVL.

The chain uses TRBV28 and TRBJ2-5; unclear D gene. Between the trimmed V and J ends, which lost 3 bases and 5 bases, there was a span of 7 bases. This CDR3 has 12 residues. Germline-derived CDR1 and CDR2 are MDHEN and SYDVKM. The CDR3 loop is CASSFGWETQYF. The CDR3 DNA follows: TGTGCCAGCAGTTTCGGGTGGGAGACCCAGTACTTC.

This sequence joins TRBV5-6 and TRBJ2-7; D gene unclear. Germline CDR1 and CDR2: SGHDT and YYEEEE. With 7 bases removed from V and 3 bases from J, the gap between germline ends came to 17 bases. The CDR3 has 14 residues. The chain's CDR3 is CASHPEERIYEQYF. DNA of the CDR3: TGTGCCAGCCATCCCGAGGAGAGAATCTACGAGCAGTACTTC.

This clone was seen once. V and J are TRBV27 and TRBJ1-5; 11 bases are a match to TRBD1. CDR1 and CDR2 (germline): MNHEY, SMNVEV (reference sequence). This CDR3 comprises 17 residues. V trimming: 3 bases; J trimming: 5 bases; junction bases outside the gene matches: 9. The CDR3 DNA sequence: TGTGCCAGCAGTTTTTGGCGCGGACAGGGGGCTCATCAGCCCCAGCATTTT. Amino acid sequence: CASSFWRGQGAHQPQHF.

The rearrangement uses TRBV27 and TRBJ1-5; D unclear. The CDR3 contains 17 residues. V was trimmed by 0 bases and J by 0 bases, leaving 12 bases between them. The germline gives CDR1 MNHEY, CDR2 SMNVEV (reference sequence). The DNA of the CDR3 is TGTGCCAGCAGTTTATCGGGGAGGGAGTATAGCAATCAGCCCCAGCATTTT. This translates into CASSLSGREYSNQPQHF.

The chain combines TRBV15 with TRBJ1-1; TRBD1 is a possible D gene (5 bases). The CDR3 is 14 residues long. With 5 bases removed from V and 4 bases from J, the gap between germline ends came to 14 bases. Germline CDR1 and CDR2: LNHNV and YYDKDF (reference sequence). CDR3 sequence: CATSVDRKGTEAFF. The DNA of the CDR3 is TGTGCCACCAGCGTCGACAGAAAAGGCACTGAAGCTTTCTTT.

This clone has a handful of counts. The rearrangement joins TRBV19 to TRBJ2-7, with 10 bases identical to TRBD1. The CDR3 runs to 15 residues. The V and J ends lost 4 bases and 4 bases, in that order; junction bases with no gene match: 7. CDR1 is LNHDA and CDR2 is SQIVND in the germline V gene (reference sequence). DNA of the CDR3: TGTGCCAGTAGTAATGGTTGGACAGGGGGATACGAGCAGTACTTC. This translates into CASSNGWTGGYEQYF.

This chain joins TRBV7-2 and TRBJ1-1; TRBD1 matches at 7 bases. The CDR3 consists of 13 residues. Germline assignment: CDR1 SGHTA and CDR2 FQGNSA. The V segment lost 5 bases and the J segment 11 bases; nucleotides outside the gene matches: 11. This CDR3 reads CASSVNQQGPAFF. CDR3 nucleotide sequence: TGTGCCAGCAGCGTAAACCAACAGGGGCCGGCTTTCTTT.

DNA of the CDR3: TGTGCCAGCAGCGAGACCGGCGGGAGTAGCACAGATACGCAGTATTTT. It specifies CASSETGGSSTDTQYF. This chain joins TRBV7-8 and TRBJ2-3; 7 bases agree with TRBD2. The trim removed 5 bases at V and 0 bases at J, leaving 8 bases unmatched. The CDR3 has 16 amino acids. From germline, CDR1 is SGHVS and CDR2 FQNEAQ. The full variable domain, its missing parts supplied by reference TRBV7-8 and TRBJ2-3, is GAGVSQSPRYKVAKRGQDVALRCDPISGHVSLFWYQQALGQGPEFLTYFQNEAQLDKSGLPSDRFFAERPEGSVSTLKIQRTQQEDSAVYLCASSETGGSSTDTQYFGPGTRLTVL.

The rearrangement joins TRBV28 to TRBJ2-5; D not certain. The CDR3 runs to 13 residues. Germline values: CDR1 MDHEN, CDR2 SYDVKM. The V end was cut by 5 bases, the J end by 5 bases, with 12 bases between. The CDR3 region is CASSIAAGETQYF. CDR3 coding DNA: TGTGCCAGCAGTATTGCGGCCGGTGAGACCCAGTACTTC.

The sample holds one count of this clone. The rearrangement uses TRBV23-1 and TRBJ2-3; perhaps TRBD1 as D (8 bases). TRBV23-1 qualifies as an ORF whose function is uncertain. V lost 7 bases to trimming and J lost 5 bases, with 13 bases between them. This CDR3 is 13 amino acids long. CDR3: CASNRGGRDTQYF. CDR3 nucleotides: TGCGCCAGCAACAGGGGGGGCAGAGATACGCAGTATTTT.

This chain joins TRBV6-5 and TRBJ2-7; 8 bases match TRBD2. CDR1 is MNHEY and CDR2 is SVGAGI in the germline V gene. The trim removed 1 base at V and 3 bases at J, leaving 8 bases unmatched. The CDR3 runs 16 residues. Here the CDR3 DNA reads TGTGCCAGCAGTTACTACCGCGGGAGGCCCAACTACGAGCAGTACTTC. It translates to CASSYYRGRPNYEQYF.

The CDR3 is CASSVGTSNEQFF. CDR3 DNA: TGTGCCAGCAGCGTCGGGACTTCCAATGAGCAGTTCTTC. V is TRBV9 and J is TRBJ2-1; tentatively, D is TRBD2 (6 bases). CDR3 size: 13 residues. Germline assignment: CDR1 SGDLS and CDR2 YYNGEE. The germline V and J ends were trimmed by 2 bases and 6 bases, with 9 bases remaining between them.

This rearrangement joins TRBV11-2 to TRBJ2-7, with D tentatively TRBD2 (5 bases). The CDR3 is 14 residues long. Germline-derived CDR1 and CDR2 are SGHAT and FQNNGV. V dropped 3 bases and J dropped 6 bases, with 15 bases sitting between them. In DNA, the CDR3 is TGTGCCAGCAGCTTTCCTGCGGGTCGGTCCGAGCAGTACTTC. Translated, it gives CASSFPAGRSEQYF.

The rearrangement links TRBV5-4 to TRBJ1-1; no clear D gene. The CDR3 is 13 amino acids. V was trimmed by 0 bases and J by 2 bases, leaving 5 bases between them. Germline V lookup: CDR1 SGHNT, CDR2 YYREEE (reference sequence). This CDR3 reads CASSLDSNTEAFF. For the CDR3, the DNA is TGTGCCAGCAGCTTGGATAGTAACACTGAAGCTTTCTTT. The variable domain in full, with the rest retrieved from reference TRBV5-4 and TRBJ1-1, is ETGVTQSPTHLIKTRGQQVTLRCSSQSGHNTVSWYQQALGQGPQFIFQYYREEENGRGNFPPRFSGLQFPNYSSELNVNALELDDSALYLCASSLDSNTEAFFGQGTRLTVV.

The V gene is TRBV28, the J gene TRBJ1-4; TRBD1 might be the D (5 bases). The CDR3 covers 13 residues. Trimming took 9 bases from V and 0 from J, leaving 8 bases between them. The germline gives CDR1 MDHEN, CDR2 SYDVKM. The CDR3 spells CASQGATNEKLFF. In DNA, the CDR3 is TGTGCCAGTCAGGGTGCAACTAATGAAAAACTGTTTTTT.

This clone has a handful of counts. The rearrangement joins TRBV27 to TRBJ1-2, with unresolved D. Trimming took off 0 bases at V and 4 bases at J, with 12 bases between the two ends. Per the germline V gene, CDR1 is MNHEY and CDR2 is SMNVEV (reference sequence). The CDR3 extends over 15 amino acids. The CDR3 DNA is TGTGCCAGCAGTTTATCCCCCCCGGTCGGCTATGGCTACACCTTC. Protein sequence: CASSLSPPVGYGYTF.

V and J are TRBV12-5 and TRBJ2-5; no reliable D call. The length of the CDR3 is 17 residues. V lost 3 bases to trimming and J lost 4 bases, with 21 bases between them. Germline V gene sequence: CDR1 LGHNT, CDR2 FRNRAP. The CDR3 protein is CASGFYNSQEEPETQYF. The CDR3 region has the DNA TGTGCTAGTGGTTTCTATAACAGTCAAGAAGAGCCAGAGACCCAGTACTTC.

The CDR3 coding sequence is TGTGCCAGCTCACCATTAAGGGAGCCCGGGGAGCTGTTTTTT. Encoded protein: CASSPLREPGELFF. V usage is TRBV18 and J usage is TRBJ2-2, with a weak D call TRBD2 (5 bases). CDR3 length equals 14 residues. CDR1 is KGHSH and CDR2 is LQKENI in the germline V gene. The V and J ends lost 2 bases and 6 bases respectively, with 10 bases between them. The full variable domain, with the rest looked up from reference TRBV18 and TRBJ2-2, is NAGVMQNPRHLVRRRGQEARLRCSPMKGHSHVYWYRQLPEEGLKFMVYLQKENIIDESGMPKERFSAEFPKEGPSILRIQQVVRGDSAAYFCASSPLREPGELFFGEGSRLTVL.

This clone came up once. The V gene is TRBV10-2, the J gene TRBJ2-7; no clear D gene. CDR1 WSHSY and CDR2 SAAADI come from the germline V gene. The length of the CDR3 is 14 residues. V was shortened by 0 bases and J by 2 bases, with 8 bases between the two germline ends. The CDR3 loop is CASSESNPAYEQYF. CDR3 DNA: TGCGCCAGCAGTGAGTCGAATCCGGCCTACGAGCAGTACTTC.

This chain joins TRBV9 and TRBJ1-3; D is undetermined. This CDR3 is built from 13 residues. Trimming stripped 3 bases from V and 4 bases from J, with 8 bases between. Germline-derived CDR1 and CDR2 are SGDLS and YYNGEE. The chain's CDR3 is CASSARRGNTIYF. As DNA, the CDR3 is TGTGCCAGCAGCGCCCGGAGAGGAAACACCATATATTTT.

This clone was seen a few times. The rearrangement joins TRBV19 to TRBJ2-5, with TRBD2 matching 10 bases. The end of the DNA fits TRBJ2-7 better, so the J call may be wrong. CDR1 LNHDA and CDR2 SQIVND come from the germline V gene (reference sequence). This CDR3 has 16 amino acids. The CDR3 loop is CASRPSGRALFDEQYF. DNA for the CDR3: TGTGCCAGTAGGCCCAGCGGGAGGGCCCTCTTCGACGAGCAGTACTTC.

This clone has just a few counts. The chain has TRBV5-1 and TRBJ1-6; TRBD1 might be the D (6 bases). CDR1 is SGHRS and CDR2 is YFSETQ in the germline V gene. Between the trimmed V and J ends, which lost 4 bases and 0 bases, there was a span of 11 bases. The CDR3 totals 16 residues. The CDR3 loop is CASSQGIYSYNSPLHF. The CDR3 DNA is TGCGCCAGCAGCCAGGGGATCTACTCCTATAATTCACCCCTCCACTTT.

The CDR3 here is CASQRGEETEAFF. The CDR3 DNA is TGTGCCAGCCAACGGGGGGAAGAAACTGAAGCTTTCTTT. The V gene is TRBV5-6, the J gene TRBJ1-1; perhaps TRBD1 as D (5 bases). The CDR3 totals 13 residues. V was trimmed by 7 bases and J by 5 bases, leaving 15 bases between them. Germline CDR1 and CDR2: SGHDT and YYEEEE.

The chain employs TRBV7-7 and TRBJ2-1; 10 nucleotides agree with TRBD2. The germline CDR1 and CDR2 sequences are SSHAT and FNYEAQ (reference sequence). This CDR3 spans 14 amino acids. The ends lost 5 bases at V and 6 bases at J; junction bases unmatched: 4. The CDR3 nucleotides read TGTGCCAGCAGCCCGGGACTAGCGCTCAATGAGCAGTTCTTC. Translated, it gives CASSPGLALNEQFF.

The chain has TRBV19 and TRBJ2-3; D remains unclear. V was cut by 6 bases and J by 0 bases, with 13 bases left in between. This CDR3 has 15 amino acids. The germline V gene has CDR1 LNHDA and CDR2 SQIVND (reference sequence). As DNA, the CDR3 is TGTGCCAGTAGCCCTCCGACACTTAGCACAGATACGCAGTATTTT. Encoded protein: CASSPPTLSTDTQYF.

This clone was counted only a few times. The chain recombines TRBV6-1 with TRBJ2-1; no definite D call. Germline lookup yields CDR1 MNHNS and CDR2 SASEGT. This CDR3 is built from 14 residues. V dropped 3 bases and J dropped 0 bases, with 6 bases sitting between them. As DNA, the CDR3 is TGTGCCAGCAGTGAGCAGCGCTCCTACAATGAGCAGTTCTTC. Its protein product is CASSEQRSYNEQFF.

There are a few counts of this clone. The rearrangement joins TRBV19 to TRBJ2-1; D perhaps matches TRBD1 (5 bases). Trimming removed 8 bases at V and 4 bases at J, with 12 bases between. Germline V gives CDR1 LNHDA, CDR2 SQIVND (reference sequence). This CDR3 has 13 residues. CDR3 nucleotide sequence: TGTGCCAGTGCGACAGAATATTACAATGAGCAGTTCTTC. This codes for CASATEYYNEQFF. Based on the CDR3 plus reference TRBV19 and TRBJ2-1, the full variable domain is DGGITQSPKYLFRKEGQNVTLSCEQNLNHDAMYWYRQDPGQGLRLIYYSQIVNDFQKGDIAEGYSVSREKKESFPLTVTSAQKNPTAFYLCASATEYYNEQFFGPGTRLTVL.